One T cell receptor (beta chain) is described in this entry. Its antigen specificity is not known. No base quality information exists; no much larger clone differs at one position. This entry comes from a study of blood T cell repertoires in COVID-19 (TCRdb year 2020). At the level of the whole study: Samples covering the acute and convalescent phases of COVID-19 were provided by collaborators in the United States, Italy and Spain. The material from the prospective study consisted of cDNA or gDNA derived from T cells, B-cell-depleted T cells, or PBMCs. The dataset comprised deeply sampled blood TCRbeta repertoires from subjects exposed to, actively infected with, or recovered from COVID-19. A freely available public database, intended as a resource for researchers studying the immune response to SARS-CoV-2, is where the repertoires were released. Samples came from the ongoing ImmuneRACE study (first 160 participants) plus 1,254 subjects from 6 global collaborators. Nearly every sample came with metadata listing a de-identified subject ID, COVID-19 status, age in years and sex. Where available, HLA class I and class II types were taken from metadata supplied by the sample provider and were not determined by assay-based typing. General study outcomes and caveats: Clinical and demographic metadata were provided uncurated, with the amount varying by source and participant.

The immunoSEQ Assay, a bias-controlled multiplex PCR, was used to amplify TCRbeta CDR3 regions from genomic DNA. As for the authors' bioinformatics: The number of nucleated cells in each sample was estimated by amplification of reference gene primers within the assay. To quantify the absolute abundance of each unique TCRbeta CDR3 rearrangement, sequence reads were collapsed and filtered. For each sample, productive Simpson clonality was calculated as the square root of Simpson's diversity index over productive rearrangements. As stored in TCRdb, this immuneACCESS dataset retains in-frame rearrangements with V and J assigned. A fraction of the clones does not appear; measured against another copy, unresolved V genes explain less than half of the discrepancy, and the remainder lacks a known reason. V, J and clone size are taken as reported in that table, and D and trimming were inferred from the DNA itself. The sample yields about 110,000 clones; about 90% were counted once. Nearly 0.9% of the sample goes to the ten largest clones.

The CDR3 starts with the cysteine, ends with the phenylalanine, and has 14 residues. Only CDR3 DNA remains: 42 bases, in frame from the first base. CDR1 and CDR2 (MDHEN, SYDVKM) derive from the germline V gene. Compared with germline, V lacks 2 bases and J lacks 7 bases; bases without a gene match: 7. The collaborating institutions used their own protocols to collect whole blood in K2EDTA tubes. For TCRbeta analysis, collaborators shipped samples in one of three forms: frozen whole blood, isolated PBMCs, or DNA extracted from either of those sample types. The sequenced sample consisted of peripheral blood. The sequence came from a woman aged 45-65 years with active or convalescent COVID-19. The chain is encoded by TRBV28 joined to TRBJ2-5; 7 bases in the middle match TRBD2. The DNA sequence is as follows: TGTGCCAGCAGTTTAGGCGGGAGTATTGGGACCCAGTACTTC. The resulting protein is CASSLGGSIGTQYF.